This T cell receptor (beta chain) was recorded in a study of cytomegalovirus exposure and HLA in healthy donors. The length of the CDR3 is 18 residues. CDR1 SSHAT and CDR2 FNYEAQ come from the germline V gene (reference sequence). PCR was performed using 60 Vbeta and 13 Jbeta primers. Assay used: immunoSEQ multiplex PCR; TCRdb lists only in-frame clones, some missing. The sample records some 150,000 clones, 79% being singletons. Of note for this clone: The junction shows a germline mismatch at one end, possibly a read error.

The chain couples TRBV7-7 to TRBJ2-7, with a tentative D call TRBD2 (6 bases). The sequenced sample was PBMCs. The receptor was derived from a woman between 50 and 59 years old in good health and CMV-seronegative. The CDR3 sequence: CASTISAVKGLRSYEQYF. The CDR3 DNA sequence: TGTGCTAGCACTATTAGCGCGGTGAAGGGACTCCGCTCCTACGAGCAGTACTTC. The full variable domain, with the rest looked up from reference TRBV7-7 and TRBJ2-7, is GAGVSQSPRYKVTKRGQDVTLRCDPISSHATLYWYQQALGQGPEFLTYFNYEAQPDKSGLPSDRFSAERPEGSISTLTIQRTEQRDSAMYRCASTISAVKGLRSYEQYFGPGTRLTVT.